The present T cell receptor (beta chain) was sequenced within a study of T cell responses to AZD1222 COVID-19 vaccine. The CDR3 is 13 amino acids. The V gene's germline CDR1 is SGHDT and CDR2 YYEEEE. The germline V and J ends were trimmed by 4 bases and 13 bases, with 20 bases remaining between them. Sequencing was performed with immunoSEQ multiplex PCR; in TCRdb, only in-frame clones are kept and a portion is missing. The sample contains 53,000 or so clones, approximately 89% of which appear only once. This sequence joins TRBV5-6 and TRBJ1-2; D gene unclear. The receptor's source is an adult in good health. Sequenced material: peripheral blood, taken on day 0 of MenACWY control vaccination. The CDR3: CASSPLAAAFFTF. The CDR3 DNA sequence: TGTGCCAGCAGCCCACTTGCGGCAGCGTTTTTCACCTTC.